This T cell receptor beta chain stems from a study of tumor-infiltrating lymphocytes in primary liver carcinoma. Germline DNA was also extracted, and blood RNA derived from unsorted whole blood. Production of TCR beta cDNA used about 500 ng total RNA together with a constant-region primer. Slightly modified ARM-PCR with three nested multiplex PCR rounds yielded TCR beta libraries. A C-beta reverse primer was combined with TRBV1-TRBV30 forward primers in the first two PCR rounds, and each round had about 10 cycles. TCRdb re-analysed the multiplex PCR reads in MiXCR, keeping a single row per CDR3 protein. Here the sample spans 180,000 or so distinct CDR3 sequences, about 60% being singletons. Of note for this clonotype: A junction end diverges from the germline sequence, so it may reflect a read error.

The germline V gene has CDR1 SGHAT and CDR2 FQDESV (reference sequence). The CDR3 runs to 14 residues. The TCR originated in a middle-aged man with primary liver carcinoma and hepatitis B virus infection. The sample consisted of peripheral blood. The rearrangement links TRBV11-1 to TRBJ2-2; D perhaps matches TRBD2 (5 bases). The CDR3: CASNPRGNIGEPFF. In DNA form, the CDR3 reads TGTGCCAGCAATCCGAGAGGGAACATCGGGGAGCCGTTTTTT.